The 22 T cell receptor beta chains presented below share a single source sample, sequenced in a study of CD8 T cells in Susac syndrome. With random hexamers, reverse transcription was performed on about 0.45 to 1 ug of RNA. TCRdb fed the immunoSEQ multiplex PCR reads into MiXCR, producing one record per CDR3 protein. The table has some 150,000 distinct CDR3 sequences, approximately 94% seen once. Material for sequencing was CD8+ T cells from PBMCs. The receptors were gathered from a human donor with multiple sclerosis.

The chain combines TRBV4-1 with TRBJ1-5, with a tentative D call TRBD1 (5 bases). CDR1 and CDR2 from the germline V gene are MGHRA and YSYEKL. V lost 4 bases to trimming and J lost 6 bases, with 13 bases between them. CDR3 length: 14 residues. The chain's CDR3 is CASSLKEQGQPQHF. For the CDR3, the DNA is TGCGCCAGCAGCCTTAAAGAGCAGGGTCAGCCCCAGCATTTT.

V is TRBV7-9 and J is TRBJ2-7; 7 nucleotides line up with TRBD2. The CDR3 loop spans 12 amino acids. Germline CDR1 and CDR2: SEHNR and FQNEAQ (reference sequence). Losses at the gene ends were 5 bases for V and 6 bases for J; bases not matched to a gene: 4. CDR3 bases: TGTGCCAGCAGCCCCGGGACTACCGAGCAGTACTTC. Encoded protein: CASSPGTTEQYF.

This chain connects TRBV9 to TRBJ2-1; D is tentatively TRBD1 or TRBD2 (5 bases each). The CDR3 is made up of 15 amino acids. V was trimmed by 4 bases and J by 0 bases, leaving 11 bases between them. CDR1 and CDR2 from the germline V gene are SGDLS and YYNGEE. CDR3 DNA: TGTGCCAGCAGCCGTGGGGGTAGCTCCTACAATGAGCAGTTCTTC. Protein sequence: CASSRGGSSYNEQFF.

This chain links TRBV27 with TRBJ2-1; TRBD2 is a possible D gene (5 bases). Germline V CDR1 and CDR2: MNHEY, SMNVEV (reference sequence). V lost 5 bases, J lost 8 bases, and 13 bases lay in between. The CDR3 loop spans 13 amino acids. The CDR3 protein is CASSPGKGHEQFF. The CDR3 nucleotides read TGTGCCAGCAGTCCCGGGAAAGGTCATGAGCAGTTCTTC.

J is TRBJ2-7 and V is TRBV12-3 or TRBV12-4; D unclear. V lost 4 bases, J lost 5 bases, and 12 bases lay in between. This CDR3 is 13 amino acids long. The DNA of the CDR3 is TGTGCCAGCAGTTACGGCGGCGTCGACGAGCAGTACTTC. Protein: CASSYGGVDEQYF.

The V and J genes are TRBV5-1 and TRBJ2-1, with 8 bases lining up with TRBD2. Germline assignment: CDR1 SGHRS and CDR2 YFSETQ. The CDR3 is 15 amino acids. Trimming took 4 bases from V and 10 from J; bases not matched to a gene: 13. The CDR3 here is CASSPMAGGREEQFF. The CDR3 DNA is TGCGCCAGCAGCCCGATGGCGGGGGGCCGAGAAGAGCAGTTCTTC.

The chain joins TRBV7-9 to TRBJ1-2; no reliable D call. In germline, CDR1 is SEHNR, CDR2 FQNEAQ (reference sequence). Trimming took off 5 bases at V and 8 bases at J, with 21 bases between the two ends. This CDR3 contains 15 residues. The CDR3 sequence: CASSASTVLFRGYTF. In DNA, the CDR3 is TGTGCCAGCAGCGCCTCGACGGTGCTGTTCAGGGGCTACACCTTC.

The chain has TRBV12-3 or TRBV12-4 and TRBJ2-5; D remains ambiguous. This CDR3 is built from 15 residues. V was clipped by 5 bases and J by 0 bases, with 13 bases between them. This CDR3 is CASSAKTGYQETQYF. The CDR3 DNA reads TGTGCCAGCAGTGCTAAGACTGGGTACCAAGAGACCCAGTACTTC.

The CDR3 sequence: CAINDRANVLTF. DNA of the CDR3: TGTGCCATCAATGACAGGGCCAACGTCCTGACTTTC. The chain couples TRBV7-9 to TRBJ2-6, with no clear D. Trimming stripped 10 bases from V and 5 bases from J, with 9 bases between. CDR1 is SEHNR, CDR2 FQNEAQ, per germline (reference sequence). The CDR3 sequence is 12 residues long.

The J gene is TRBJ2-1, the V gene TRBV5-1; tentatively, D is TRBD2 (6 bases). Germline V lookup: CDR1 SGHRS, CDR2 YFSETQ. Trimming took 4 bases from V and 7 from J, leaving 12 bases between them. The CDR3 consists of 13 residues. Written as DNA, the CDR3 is TGCGCCAGCAGCCCTGGGACTCTAAATGAGCAGTTCTTC. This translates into CASSPGTLNEQFF.

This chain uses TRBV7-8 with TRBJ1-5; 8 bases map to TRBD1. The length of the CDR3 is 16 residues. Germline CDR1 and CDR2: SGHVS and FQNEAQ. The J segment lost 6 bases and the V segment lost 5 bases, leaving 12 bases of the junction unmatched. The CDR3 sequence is CASSHLTGEKGQPQHF. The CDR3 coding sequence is TGTGCCAGCAGCCATCTGACAGGGGAAAAAGGTCAGCCCCAGCATTTT.

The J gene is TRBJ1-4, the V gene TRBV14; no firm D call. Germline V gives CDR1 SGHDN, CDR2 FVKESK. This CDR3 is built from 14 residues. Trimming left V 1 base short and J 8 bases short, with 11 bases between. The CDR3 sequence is CASSQAVSGEKLFF. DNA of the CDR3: TGTGCCAGCAGCCAAGCTGTCTCCGGCGAAAAACTGTTTTTT.

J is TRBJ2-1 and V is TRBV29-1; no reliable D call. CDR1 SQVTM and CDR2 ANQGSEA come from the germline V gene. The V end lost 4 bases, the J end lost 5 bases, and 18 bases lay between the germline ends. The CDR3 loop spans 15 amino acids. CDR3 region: CSVGRTLGRDNEQFF. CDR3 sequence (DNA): TGCAGCGTTGGAAGGACCCTCGGACGAGACAATGAGCAGTTCTTC.

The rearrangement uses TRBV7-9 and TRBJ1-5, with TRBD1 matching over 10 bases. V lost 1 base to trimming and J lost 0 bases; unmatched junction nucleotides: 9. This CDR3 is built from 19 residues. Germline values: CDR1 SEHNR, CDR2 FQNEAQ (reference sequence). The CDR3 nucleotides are TGTGCCAGCAGCTTAGAGATCGGGACAGGGGTCTATAGCAATCAGCCCCAGCATTTT. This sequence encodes CASSLEIGTGVYSNQPQHF.

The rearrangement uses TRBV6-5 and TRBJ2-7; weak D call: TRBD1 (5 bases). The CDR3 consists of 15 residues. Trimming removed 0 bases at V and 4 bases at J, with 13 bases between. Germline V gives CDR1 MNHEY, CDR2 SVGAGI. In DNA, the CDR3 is TGTGCCAGCAGTTACTCGAACGCAGGGTTATACGAGCAGTACTTC. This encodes CASSYSNAGLYEQYF.

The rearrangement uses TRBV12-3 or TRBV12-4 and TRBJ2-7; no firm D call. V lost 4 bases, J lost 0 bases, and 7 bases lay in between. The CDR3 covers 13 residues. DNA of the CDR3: TGTGCCAGCAGTTGGGTGGACTCCTACGAGCAGTACTTC. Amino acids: CASSWVDSYEQYF.

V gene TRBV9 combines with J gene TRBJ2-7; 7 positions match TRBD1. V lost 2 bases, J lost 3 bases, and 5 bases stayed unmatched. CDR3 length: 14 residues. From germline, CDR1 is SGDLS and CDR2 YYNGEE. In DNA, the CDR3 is TGTGCCAGCAGCGTCCGGGACAGCGGCTACGAGCAGTACTTC. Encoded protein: CASSVRDSGYEQYF.

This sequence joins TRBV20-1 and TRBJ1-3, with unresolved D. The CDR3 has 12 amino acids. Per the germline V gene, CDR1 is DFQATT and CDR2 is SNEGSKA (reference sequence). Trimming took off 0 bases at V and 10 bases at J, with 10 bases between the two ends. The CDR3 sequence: CSARDPTFTIYF. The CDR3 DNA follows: TGCAGTGCTAGAGATCCGACTTTTACCATATATTTT.

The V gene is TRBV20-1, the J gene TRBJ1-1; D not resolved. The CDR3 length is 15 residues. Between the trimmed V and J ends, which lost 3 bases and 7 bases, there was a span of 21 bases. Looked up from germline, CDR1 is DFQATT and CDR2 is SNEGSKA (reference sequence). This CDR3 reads CSASPLEPVGSEAFF. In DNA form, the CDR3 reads TGCAGTGCTAGCCCTTTGGAACCTGTCGGAAGTGAAGCTTTCTTT.

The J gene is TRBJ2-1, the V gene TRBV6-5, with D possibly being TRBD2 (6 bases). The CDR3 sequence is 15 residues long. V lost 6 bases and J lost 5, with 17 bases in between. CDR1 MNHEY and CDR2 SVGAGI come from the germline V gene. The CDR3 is CASRQQGGLDNEQFF. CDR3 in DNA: TGTGCCAGCAGGCAGCAGGGAGGACTCGACAATGAGCAGTTCTTC.

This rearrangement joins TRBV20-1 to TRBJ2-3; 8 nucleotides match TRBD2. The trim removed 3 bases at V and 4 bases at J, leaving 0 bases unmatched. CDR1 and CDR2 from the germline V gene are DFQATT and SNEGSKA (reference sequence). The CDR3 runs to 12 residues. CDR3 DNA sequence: TGCAGTGCTAGCGGGGGGGCAGATACGCAGTATTTT. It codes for CSASGGADTQYF.

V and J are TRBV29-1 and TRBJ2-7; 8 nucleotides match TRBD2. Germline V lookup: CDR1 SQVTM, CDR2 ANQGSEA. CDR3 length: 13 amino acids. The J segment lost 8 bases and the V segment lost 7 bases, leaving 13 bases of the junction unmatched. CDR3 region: CSAQREGVGKQYF. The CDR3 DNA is TGCAGCGCCCAACGGGAGGGGGTGGGCAAGCAGTACTTC.